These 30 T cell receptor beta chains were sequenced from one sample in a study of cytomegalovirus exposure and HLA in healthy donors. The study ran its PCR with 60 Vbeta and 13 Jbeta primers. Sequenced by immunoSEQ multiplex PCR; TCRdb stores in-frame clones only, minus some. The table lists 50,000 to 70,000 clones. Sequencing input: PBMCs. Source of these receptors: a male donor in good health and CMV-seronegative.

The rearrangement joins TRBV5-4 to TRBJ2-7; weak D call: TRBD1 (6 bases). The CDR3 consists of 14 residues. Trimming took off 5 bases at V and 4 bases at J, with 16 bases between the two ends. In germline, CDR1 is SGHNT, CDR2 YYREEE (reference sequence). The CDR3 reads CASSSERGRYEQYF. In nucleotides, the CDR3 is TGTGCCAGCAGTTCGGAAAGGGGGAGATACGAGCAGTACTTC.

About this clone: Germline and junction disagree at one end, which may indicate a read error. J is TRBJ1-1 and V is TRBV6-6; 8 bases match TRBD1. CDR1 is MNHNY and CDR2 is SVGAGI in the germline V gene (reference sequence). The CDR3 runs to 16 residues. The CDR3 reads CASRSPNRGRNTEDFF. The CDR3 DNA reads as TGTGCCAGCAGATCCCCAAACAGGGGGAGGAACACTGAAGATTTCTTT.

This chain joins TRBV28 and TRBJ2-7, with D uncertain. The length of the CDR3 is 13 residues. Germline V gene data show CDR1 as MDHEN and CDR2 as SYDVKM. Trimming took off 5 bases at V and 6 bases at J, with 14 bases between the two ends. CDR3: CASSPIWAGEQYF. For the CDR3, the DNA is TGTGCCAGCAGTCCCATATGGGCCGGCGAGCAGTACTTC.

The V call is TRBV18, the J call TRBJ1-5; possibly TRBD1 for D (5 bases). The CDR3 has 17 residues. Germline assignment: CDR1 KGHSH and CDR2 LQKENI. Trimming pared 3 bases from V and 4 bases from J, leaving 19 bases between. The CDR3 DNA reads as TGTGCCAGCTCACCCGTTTTAGGGGAAAGAGGAAATCAGCCCCAGCATTTT. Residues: CASSPVLGERGNQPQHF. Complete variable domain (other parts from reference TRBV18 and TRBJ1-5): NAGVMQNPRHLVRRRGQEARLRCSPMKGHSHVYWYRQLPEEGLKFMVYLQKENIIDESGMPKERFSAEFPKEGPSILRIQQVVRGDSAAYFCASSPVLGERGNQPQHFGDGTRLSIL.

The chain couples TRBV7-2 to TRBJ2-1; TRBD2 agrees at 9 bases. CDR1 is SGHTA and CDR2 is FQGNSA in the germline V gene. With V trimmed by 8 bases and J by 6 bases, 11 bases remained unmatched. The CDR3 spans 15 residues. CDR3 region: CASSSQGGRANEQFF. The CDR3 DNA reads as TGTGCCAGCTCCTCCCAGGGCGGGAGGGCCAATGAGCAGTTCTTC.

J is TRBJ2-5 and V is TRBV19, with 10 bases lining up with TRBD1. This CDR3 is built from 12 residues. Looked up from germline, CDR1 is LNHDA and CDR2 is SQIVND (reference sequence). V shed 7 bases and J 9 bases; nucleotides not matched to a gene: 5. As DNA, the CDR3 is TGTGCCAGTAAAGGACAGGGGGGGGCCCAGTACTTC. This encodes CASKGQGGAQYF.

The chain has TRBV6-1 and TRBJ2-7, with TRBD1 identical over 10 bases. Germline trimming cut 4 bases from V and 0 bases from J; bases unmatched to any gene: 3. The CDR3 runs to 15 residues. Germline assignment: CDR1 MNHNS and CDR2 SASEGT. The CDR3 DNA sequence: TGTGCCAGCAGTGTCCGGACAGGGGGCTCCTACGAGCAGTACTTC. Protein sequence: CASSVRTGGSYEQYF.

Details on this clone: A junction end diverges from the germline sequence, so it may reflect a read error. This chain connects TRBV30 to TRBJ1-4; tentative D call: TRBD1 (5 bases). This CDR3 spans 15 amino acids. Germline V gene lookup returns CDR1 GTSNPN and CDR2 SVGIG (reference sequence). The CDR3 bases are TGTGCCGGGAGTCCGGGACTTTTTGTGGATGAAAAACTGTTTTTT. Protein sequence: CAGSPGLFVDEKLFF.

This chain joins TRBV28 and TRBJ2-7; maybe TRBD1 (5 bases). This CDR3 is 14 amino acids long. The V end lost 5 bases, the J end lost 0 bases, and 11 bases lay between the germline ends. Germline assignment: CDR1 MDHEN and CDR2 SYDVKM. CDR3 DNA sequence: TGTGCCAGCAGTCCTCCGACAGCCTCCTACGAGCAGTACTTC. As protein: CASSPPTASYEQYF.

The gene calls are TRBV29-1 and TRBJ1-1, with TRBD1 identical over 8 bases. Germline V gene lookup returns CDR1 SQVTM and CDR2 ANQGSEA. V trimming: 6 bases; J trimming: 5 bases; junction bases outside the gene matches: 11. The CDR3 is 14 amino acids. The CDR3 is CSVGSDRGGTEAFF. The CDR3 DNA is TGCAGCGTAGGAAGTGACAGGGGCGGAACTGAAGCTTTCTTT.

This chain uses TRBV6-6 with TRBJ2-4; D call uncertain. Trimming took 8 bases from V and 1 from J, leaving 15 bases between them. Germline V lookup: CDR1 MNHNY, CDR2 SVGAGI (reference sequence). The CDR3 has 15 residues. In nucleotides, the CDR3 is TGTGCCAGCTCGTACGAGGCCATGGCCAAAAACATTCAGTACTTC. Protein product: CASSYEAMAKNIQYF.

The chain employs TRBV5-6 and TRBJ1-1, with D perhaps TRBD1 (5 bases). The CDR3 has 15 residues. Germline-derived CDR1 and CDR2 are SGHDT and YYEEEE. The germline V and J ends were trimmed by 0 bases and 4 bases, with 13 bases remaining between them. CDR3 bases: TGTGCCAGCAGCTTGGAAGGGGAGGGCGTCACTGAAGCTTTCTTT. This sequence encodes CASSLEGEGVTEAFF.

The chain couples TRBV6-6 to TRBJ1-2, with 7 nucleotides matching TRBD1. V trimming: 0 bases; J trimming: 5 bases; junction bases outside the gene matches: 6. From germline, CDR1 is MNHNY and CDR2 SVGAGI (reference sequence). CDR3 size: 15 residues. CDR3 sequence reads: CASSYSTQGGYGYTF. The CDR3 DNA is TGTGCCAGCAGTTACTCGACCCAGGGGGGATATGGCTACACCTTC.

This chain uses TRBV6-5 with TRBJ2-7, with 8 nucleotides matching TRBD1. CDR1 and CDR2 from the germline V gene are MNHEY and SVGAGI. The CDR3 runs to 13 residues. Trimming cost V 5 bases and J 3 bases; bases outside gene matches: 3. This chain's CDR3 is CASSRGTGYEQYF. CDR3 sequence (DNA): TGTGCCAGCAGTCGTGGGACAGGCTACGAGCAGTACTTC.

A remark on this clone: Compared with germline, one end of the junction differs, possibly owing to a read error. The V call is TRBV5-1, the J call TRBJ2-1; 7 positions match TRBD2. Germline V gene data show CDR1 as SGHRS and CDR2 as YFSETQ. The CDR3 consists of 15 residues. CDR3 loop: CASSLSGISYTEQFF. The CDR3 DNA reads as TGCGCCAGCAGCTTGAGCGGGATCTCCTACACTGAGCAGTTCTTC.

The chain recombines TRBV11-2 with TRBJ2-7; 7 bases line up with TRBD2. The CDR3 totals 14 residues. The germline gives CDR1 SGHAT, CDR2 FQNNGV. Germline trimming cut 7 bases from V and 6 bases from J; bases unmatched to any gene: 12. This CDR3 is CASTPGPSGGEQYF. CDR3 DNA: TGTGCCAGCACCCCGGGTCCTAGCGGAGGCGAGCAGTACTTC.

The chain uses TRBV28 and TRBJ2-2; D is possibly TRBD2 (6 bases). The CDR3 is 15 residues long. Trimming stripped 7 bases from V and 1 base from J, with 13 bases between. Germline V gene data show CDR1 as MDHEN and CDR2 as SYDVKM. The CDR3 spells CASIGGEENTGELFF. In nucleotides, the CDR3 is TGTGCCAGCATTGGCGGGGAAGAGAACACCGGGGAGCTGTTTTTT.

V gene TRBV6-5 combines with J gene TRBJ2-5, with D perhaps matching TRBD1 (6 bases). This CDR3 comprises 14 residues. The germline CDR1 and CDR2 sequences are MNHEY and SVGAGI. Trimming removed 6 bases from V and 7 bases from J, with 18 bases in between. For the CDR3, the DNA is TGTGCCAGCAGCTCCATCAGGACAGTTCGGACCCAGTACTTC. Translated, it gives CASSSIRTVRTQYF.

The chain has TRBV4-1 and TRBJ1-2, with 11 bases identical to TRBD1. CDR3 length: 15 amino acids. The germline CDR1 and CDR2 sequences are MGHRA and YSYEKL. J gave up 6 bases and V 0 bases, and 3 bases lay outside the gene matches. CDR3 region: CASSQEDRGLDGYTF. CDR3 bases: TGCGCCAGCAGCCAAGAGGACAGGGGGCTGGATGGCTACACCTTC.

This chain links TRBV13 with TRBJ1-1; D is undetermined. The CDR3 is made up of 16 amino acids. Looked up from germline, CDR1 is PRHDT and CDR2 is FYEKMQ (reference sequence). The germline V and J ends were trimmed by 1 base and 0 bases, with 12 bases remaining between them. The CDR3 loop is CASSLEPSAMNTEAFF. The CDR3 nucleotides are TGTGCCAGCAGCTTAGAACCTTCCGCGATGAACACTGAAGCTTTCTTT.

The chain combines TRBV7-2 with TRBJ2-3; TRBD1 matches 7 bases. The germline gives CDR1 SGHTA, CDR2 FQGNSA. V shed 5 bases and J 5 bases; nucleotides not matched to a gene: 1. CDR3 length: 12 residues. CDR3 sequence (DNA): TGTGCCAGCAGCCAGGGGGAAGATACGCAGTATTTT. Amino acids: CASSQGEDTQYF.

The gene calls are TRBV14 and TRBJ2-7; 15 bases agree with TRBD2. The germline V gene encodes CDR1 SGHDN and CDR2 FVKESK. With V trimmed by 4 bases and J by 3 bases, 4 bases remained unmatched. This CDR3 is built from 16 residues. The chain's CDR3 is CASSPLGLAGGYEQYF. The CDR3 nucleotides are TGTGCCAGCAGCCCGCTGGGACTAGCGGGGGGCTACGAGCAGTACTTC.

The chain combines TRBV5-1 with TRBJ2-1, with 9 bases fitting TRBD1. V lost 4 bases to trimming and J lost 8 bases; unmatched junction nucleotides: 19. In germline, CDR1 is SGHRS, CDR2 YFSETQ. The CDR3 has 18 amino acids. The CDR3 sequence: CASSLGTGRRTLPDEQFF. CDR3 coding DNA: TGCGCCAGCAGCCTGGGGACAGGGAGAAGAACATTACCCGATGAGCAGTTCTTC.

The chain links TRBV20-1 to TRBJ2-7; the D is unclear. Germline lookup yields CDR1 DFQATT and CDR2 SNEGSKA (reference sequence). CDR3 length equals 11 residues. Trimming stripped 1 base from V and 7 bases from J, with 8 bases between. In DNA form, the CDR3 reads TGCAGTGCTAGAGGGCCAGGAGAGCAGTACTTC. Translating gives CSARGPGEQYF.

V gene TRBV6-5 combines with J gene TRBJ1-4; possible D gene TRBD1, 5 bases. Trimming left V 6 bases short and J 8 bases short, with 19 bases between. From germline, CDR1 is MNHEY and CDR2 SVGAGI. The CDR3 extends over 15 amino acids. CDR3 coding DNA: TGTGCCAGCAGAACCGGGGGAGGGCGTGGGGAAAAACTGTTTTTT. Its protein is CASRTGGGRGEKLFF.

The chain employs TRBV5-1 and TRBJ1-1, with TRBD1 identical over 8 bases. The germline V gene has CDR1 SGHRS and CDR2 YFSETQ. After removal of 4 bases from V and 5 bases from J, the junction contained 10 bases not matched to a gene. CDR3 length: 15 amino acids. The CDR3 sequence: CASSVNRGASTEAFF. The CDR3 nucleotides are TGCGCCAGCAGCGTCAACAGGGGGGCGAGTACTGAAGCTTTCTTT.

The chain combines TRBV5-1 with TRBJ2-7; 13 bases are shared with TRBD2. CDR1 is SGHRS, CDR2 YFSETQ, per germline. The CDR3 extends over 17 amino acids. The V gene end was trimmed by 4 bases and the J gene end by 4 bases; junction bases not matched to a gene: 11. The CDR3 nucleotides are TGCGCCAGCAGCCCTGGCGCGGGACTAGCGGGGTCGTACGAGCAGTACTTC. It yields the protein CASSPGAGLAGSYEQYF.

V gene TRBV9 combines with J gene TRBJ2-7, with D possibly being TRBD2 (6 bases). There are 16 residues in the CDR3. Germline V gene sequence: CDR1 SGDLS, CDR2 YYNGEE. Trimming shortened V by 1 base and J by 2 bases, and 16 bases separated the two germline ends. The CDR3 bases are TGTGCCAGCAGCGTAAACGCGCTAGCGAACGCCTACGAGCAGTACTTC. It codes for CASSVNALANAYEQYF. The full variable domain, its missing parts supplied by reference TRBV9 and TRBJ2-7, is DSGVTQTPKHLITATGQRVTLRCSPRSGDLSVYWYQQSLDQGLQFLIQYYNGEERAKGNILERFSAQQFPDLHSELNLSSLELGDSALYFCASSVNALANAYEQYFGPGTRLTVT.

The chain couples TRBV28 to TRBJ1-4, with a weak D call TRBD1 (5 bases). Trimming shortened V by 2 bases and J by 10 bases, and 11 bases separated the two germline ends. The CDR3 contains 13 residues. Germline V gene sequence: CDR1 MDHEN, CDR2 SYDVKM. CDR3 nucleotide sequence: TGTGCCAGCAGTTTAGCTTGGGGGGGAAAACTGTTTTTT. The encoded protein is CASSLAWGGKLFF.

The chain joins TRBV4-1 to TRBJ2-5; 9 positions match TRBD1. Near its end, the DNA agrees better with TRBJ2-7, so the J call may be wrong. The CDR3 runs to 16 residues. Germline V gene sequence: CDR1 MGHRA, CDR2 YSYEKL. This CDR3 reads CASSQDRQGGSYEQYF. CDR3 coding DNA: TGCGCCAGCAGCCAAGATCGACAGGGGGGCTCCTACGAGCAGTACTTC.